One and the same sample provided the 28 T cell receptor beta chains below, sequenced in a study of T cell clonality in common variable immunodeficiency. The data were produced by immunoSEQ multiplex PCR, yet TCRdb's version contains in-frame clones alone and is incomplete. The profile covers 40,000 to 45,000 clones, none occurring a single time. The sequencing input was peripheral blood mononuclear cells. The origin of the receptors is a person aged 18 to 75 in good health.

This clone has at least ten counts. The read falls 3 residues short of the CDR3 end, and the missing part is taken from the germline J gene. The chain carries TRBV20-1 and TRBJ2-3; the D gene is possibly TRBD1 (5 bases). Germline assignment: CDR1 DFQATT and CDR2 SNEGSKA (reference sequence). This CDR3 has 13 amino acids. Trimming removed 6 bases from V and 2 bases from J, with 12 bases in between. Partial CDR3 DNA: TGCAGTGCCAATCGACAGCACACAGATACG. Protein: CSANRQHTDT. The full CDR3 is CSANRQHTDTQYF.

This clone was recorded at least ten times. The CDR3 region is CASSSTGSSYNEQFF. The CDR3 DNA, read in part, is TGTGCCAGCAGTTCGACAGGTAGCTCCTACAATGAG. The V gene is TRBV6-2 or TRBV6-3, the J gene TRBJ2-1; TRBD1 might be the D (6 bases). The CDR3 end is not reached by the read, which stops 3 residues before it; the germline J gene fills it in. The CDR3 is 15 residues long. The V end was cut by 4 bases, the J end by 0 bases, with 10 bases between. Germline V lookup: CDR1 MNHEY, CDR2 SVGEGT.

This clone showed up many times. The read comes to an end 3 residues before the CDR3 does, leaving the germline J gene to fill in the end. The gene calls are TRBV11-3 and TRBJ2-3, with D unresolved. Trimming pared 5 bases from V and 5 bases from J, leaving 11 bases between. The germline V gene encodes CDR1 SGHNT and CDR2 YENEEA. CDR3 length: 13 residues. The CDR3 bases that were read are TGTGCCAGCAGCCTACGGTTTGTAGATACG. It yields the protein CASSLRFVDT. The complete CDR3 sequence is CASSLRFVDTQYF.

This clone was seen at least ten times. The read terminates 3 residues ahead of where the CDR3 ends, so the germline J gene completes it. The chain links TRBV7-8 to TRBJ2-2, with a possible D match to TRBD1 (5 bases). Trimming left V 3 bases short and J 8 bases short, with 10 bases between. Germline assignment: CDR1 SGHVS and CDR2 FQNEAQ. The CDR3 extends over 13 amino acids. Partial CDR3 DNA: TGTGCCAGCAGCTTCAGGGTGTCAGGGGAG. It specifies CASSFRVSGE. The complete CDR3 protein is CASSFRVSGELFF.

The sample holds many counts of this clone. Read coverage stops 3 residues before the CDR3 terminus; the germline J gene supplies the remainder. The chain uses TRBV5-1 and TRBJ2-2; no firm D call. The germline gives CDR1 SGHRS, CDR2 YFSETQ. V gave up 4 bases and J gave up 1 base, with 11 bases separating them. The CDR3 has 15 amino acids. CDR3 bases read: TGCGCCAGCAGCCCCCAGGCCATGAACACCGGGGAG. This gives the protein CASSPQAMNTGE. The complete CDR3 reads CASSPQAMNTGELFF.

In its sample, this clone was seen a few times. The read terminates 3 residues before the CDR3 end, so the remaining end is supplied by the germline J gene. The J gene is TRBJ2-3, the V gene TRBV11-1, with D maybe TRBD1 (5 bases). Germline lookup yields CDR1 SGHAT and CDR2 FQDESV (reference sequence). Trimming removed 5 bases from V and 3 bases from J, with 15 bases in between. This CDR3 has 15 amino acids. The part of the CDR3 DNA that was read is TGTGCCAGCAGCCAAGGGTTTGGGGCGACAGATACG. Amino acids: CASSQGFGATDT. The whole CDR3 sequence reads CASSQGFGATDTQYF.

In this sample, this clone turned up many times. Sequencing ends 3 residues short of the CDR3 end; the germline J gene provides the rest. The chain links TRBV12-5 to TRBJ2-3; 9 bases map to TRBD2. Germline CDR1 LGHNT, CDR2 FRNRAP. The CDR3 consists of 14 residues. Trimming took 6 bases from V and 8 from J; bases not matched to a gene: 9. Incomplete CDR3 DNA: TGTGCTAGTGGAGTGAGCGGGGGGCCAGGTACG. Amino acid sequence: CASGVSGGPGT. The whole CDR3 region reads CASGVSGGPGTQYF.

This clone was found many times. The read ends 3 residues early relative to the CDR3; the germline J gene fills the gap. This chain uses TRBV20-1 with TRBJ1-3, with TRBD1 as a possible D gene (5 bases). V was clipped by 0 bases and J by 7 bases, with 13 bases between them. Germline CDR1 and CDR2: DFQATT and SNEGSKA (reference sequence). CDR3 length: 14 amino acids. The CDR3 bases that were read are TGCAGTGCTAGAGATGCAGGGTCGAGGAACACC. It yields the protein CSARDAGSRNT. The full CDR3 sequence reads CSARDAGSRNTIYF.

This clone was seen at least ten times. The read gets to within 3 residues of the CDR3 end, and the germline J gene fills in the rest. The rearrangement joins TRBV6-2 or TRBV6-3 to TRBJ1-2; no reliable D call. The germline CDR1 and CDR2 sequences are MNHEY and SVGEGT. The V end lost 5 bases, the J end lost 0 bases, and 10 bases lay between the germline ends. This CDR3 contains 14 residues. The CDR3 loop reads CASSRQPSNYGYTF. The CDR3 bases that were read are TGTGCCAGCAGTCGACAACCTTCTAACTATGGC.

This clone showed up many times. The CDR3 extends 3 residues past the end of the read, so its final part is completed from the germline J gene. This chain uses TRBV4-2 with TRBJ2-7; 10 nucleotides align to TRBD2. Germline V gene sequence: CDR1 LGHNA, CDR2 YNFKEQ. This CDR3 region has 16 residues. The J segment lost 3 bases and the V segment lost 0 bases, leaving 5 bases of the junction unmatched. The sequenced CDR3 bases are TGTGCCAGCAGCCAAGAACCTAGCGGGAGCAGCTACGAG. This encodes CASSQEPSGSSYE. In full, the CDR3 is CASSQEPSGSSYEQYF.

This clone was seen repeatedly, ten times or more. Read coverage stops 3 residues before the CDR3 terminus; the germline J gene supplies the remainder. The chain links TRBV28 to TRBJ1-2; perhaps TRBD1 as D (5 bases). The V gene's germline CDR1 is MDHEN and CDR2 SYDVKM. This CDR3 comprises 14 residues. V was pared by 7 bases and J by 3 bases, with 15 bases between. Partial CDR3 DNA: TGTGCCAGCACCCTCCTTGACAGTCACTATGGC. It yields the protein CASTLLDSHYG. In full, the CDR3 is CASTLLDSHYGYTF.

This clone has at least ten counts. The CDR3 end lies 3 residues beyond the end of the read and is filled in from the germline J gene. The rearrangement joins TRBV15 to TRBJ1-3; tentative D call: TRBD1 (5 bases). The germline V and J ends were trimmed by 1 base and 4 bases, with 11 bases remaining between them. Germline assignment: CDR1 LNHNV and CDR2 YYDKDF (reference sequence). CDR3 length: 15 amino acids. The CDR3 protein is CATSRVAGLGNTIYF. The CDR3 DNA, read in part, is TGTGCCACCAGCAGAGTCGCAGGGTTGGGAAACACC.

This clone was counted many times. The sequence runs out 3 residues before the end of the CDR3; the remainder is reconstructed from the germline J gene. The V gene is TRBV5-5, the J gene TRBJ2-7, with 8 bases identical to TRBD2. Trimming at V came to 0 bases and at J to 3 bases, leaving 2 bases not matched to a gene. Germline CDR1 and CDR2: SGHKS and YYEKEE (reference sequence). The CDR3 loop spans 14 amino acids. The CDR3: CASSLERGGYEQYF. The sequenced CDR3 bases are TGTGCCAGCAGCTTGGAACGGGGGGGCTACGAG.

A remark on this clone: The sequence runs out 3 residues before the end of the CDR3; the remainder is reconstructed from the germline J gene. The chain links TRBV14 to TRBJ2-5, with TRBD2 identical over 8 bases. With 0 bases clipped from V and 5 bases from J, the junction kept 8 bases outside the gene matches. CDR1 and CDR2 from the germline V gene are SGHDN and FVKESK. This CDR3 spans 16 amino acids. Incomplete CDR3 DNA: TGTGCCAGCAGCCAAGATTGGCCGTCGGGGGGGGAGACC. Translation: CASSQDWPSGGET. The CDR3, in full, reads CASSQDWPSGGETQYF.

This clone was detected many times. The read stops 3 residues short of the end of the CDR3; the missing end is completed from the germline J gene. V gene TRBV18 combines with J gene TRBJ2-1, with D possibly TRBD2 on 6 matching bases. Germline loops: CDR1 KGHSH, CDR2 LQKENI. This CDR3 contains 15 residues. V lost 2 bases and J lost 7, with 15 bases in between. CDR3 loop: CASSPGGNGGNEQFF. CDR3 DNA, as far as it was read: TGTGCCAGCTCACCAGGGGGAAACGGGGGAAATGAG.

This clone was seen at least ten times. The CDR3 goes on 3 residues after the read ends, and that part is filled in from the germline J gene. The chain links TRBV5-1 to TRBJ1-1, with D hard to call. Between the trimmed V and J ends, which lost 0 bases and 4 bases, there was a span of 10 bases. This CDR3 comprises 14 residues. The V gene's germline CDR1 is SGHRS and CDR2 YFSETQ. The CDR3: CASSLEAGGTEAFF. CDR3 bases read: TGCGCCAGCAGCTTGGAGGCGGGAGGCACTGAA.

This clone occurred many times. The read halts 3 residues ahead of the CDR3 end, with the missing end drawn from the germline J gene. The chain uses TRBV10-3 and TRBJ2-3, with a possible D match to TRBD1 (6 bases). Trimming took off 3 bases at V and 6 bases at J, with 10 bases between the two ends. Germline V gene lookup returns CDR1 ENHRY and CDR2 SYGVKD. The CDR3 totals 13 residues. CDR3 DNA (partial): TGTGCCATCAGTGATGGGGGCAGCGATACG. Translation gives CAISDGGSDT. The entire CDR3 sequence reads CAISDGGSDTQYF.

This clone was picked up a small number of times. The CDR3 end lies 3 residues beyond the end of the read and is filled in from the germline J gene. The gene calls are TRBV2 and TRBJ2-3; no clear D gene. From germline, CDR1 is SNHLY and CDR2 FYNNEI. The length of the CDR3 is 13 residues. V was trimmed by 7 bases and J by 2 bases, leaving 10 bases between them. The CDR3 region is CASKGVPTDTQYF. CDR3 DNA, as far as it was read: TGTGCCAGCAAGGGTGTTCCCACAGATACG.

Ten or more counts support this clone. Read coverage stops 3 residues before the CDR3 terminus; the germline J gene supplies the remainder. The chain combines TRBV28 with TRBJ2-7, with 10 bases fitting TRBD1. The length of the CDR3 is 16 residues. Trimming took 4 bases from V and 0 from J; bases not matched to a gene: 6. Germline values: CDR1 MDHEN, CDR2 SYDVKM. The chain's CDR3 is CASSSIRDRGSYEQYF. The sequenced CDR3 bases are TGTGCCAGCAGTTCTATACGGGACAGGGGCTCCTACGAG.

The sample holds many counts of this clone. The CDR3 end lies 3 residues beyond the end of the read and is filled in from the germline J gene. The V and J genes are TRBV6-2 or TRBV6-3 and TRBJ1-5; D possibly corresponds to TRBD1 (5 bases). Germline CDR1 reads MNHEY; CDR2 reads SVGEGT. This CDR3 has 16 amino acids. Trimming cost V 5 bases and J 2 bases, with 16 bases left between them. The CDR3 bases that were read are TGTGCCAGCAGTACCCCAAGGCAGGGCGGCAATCAGCCC. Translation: CASSTPRQGGNQP. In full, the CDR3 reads CASSTPRQGGNQPQHF.

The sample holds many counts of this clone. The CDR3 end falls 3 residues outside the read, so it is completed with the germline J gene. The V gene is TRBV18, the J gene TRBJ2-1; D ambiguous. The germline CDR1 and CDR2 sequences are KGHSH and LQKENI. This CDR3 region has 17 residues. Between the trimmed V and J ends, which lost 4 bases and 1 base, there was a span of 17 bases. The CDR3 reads CASSLAQRESSYNEQFF. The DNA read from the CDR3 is TGTGCCAGCTCACTCGCCCAGCGAGAGAGTTCCTACAATGAG.

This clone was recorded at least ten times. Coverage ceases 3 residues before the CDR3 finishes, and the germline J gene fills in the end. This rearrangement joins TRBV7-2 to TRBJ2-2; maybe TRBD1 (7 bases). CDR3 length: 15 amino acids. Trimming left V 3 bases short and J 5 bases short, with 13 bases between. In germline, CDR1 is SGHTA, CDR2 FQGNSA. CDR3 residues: CASSFRSGGTGELFF. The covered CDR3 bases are TGTGCCAGCAGCTTTAGATCAGGGGGGACCGGGGAG.

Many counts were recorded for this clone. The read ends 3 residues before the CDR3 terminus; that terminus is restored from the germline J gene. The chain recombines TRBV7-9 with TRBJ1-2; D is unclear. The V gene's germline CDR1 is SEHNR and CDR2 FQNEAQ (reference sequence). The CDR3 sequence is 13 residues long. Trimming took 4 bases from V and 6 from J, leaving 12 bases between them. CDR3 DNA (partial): TGTGCCAGCAGCTCCCCGAACAGAGATGGC. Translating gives CASSSPNRDG. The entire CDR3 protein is CASSSPNRDGYTF.

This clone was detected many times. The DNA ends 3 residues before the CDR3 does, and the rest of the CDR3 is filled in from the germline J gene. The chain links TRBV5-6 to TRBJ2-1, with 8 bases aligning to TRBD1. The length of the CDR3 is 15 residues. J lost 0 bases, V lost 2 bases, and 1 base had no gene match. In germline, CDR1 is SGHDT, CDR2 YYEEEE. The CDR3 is CASSLGTGSYNEQFF. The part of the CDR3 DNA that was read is TGTGCCAGCAGCTTAGGGACAGGCTCCTACAATGAG.

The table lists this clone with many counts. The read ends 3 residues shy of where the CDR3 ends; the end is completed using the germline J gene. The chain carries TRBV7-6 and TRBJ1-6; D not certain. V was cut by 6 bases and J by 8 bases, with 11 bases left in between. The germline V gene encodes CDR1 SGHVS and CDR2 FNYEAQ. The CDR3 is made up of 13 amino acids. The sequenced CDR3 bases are TGTGCCAGCAGTCCCATCGGGGATTCACCC. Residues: CASSPIGDSP. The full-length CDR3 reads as CASSPIGDSPLHF.

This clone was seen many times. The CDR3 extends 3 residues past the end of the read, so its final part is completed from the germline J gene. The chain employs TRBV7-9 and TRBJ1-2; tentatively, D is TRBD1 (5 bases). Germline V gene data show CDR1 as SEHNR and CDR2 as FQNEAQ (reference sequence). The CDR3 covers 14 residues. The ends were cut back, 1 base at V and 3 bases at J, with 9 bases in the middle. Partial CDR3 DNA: TGTGCCAGCAGCTTAGGGCAGGGCCACTATGGC. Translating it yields CASSLGQGHYG. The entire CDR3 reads CASSLGQGHYGYTF. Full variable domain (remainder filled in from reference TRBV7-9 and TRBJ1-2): DTGVSQNPRHKITKRGQNVTFRCDPISEHNRLYWYRQTLGQGPEFLTYFQNEAQLEKSRLLSDRFSAERPKGSFSTLEIQRTEQGDSAMYLCASSLGQGHYGYTFGSGTRLTVV.

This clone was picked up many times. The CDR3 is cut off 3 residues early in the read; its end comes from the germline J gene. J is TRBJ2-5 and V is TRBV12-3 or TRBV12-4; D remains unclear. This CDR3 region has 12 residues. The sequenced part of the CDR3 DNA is TGTGCCAGCAGTGCTTCACAGCTAACC. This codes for CASSASQLT. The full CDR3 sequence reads CASSASQLTQYF.

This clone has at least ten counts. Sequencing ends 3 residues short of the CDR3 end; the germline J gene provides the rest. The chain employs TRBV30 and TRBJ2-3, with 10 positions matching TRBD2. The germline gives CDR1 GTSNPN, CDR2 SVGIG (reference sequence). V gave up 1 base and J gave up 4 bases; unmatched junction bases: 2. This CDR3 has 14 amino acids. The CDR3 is CAWSALAGSDTQYF. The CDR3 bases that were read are TGTGCCTGGAGTGCACTAGCGGGGTCAGATACG.